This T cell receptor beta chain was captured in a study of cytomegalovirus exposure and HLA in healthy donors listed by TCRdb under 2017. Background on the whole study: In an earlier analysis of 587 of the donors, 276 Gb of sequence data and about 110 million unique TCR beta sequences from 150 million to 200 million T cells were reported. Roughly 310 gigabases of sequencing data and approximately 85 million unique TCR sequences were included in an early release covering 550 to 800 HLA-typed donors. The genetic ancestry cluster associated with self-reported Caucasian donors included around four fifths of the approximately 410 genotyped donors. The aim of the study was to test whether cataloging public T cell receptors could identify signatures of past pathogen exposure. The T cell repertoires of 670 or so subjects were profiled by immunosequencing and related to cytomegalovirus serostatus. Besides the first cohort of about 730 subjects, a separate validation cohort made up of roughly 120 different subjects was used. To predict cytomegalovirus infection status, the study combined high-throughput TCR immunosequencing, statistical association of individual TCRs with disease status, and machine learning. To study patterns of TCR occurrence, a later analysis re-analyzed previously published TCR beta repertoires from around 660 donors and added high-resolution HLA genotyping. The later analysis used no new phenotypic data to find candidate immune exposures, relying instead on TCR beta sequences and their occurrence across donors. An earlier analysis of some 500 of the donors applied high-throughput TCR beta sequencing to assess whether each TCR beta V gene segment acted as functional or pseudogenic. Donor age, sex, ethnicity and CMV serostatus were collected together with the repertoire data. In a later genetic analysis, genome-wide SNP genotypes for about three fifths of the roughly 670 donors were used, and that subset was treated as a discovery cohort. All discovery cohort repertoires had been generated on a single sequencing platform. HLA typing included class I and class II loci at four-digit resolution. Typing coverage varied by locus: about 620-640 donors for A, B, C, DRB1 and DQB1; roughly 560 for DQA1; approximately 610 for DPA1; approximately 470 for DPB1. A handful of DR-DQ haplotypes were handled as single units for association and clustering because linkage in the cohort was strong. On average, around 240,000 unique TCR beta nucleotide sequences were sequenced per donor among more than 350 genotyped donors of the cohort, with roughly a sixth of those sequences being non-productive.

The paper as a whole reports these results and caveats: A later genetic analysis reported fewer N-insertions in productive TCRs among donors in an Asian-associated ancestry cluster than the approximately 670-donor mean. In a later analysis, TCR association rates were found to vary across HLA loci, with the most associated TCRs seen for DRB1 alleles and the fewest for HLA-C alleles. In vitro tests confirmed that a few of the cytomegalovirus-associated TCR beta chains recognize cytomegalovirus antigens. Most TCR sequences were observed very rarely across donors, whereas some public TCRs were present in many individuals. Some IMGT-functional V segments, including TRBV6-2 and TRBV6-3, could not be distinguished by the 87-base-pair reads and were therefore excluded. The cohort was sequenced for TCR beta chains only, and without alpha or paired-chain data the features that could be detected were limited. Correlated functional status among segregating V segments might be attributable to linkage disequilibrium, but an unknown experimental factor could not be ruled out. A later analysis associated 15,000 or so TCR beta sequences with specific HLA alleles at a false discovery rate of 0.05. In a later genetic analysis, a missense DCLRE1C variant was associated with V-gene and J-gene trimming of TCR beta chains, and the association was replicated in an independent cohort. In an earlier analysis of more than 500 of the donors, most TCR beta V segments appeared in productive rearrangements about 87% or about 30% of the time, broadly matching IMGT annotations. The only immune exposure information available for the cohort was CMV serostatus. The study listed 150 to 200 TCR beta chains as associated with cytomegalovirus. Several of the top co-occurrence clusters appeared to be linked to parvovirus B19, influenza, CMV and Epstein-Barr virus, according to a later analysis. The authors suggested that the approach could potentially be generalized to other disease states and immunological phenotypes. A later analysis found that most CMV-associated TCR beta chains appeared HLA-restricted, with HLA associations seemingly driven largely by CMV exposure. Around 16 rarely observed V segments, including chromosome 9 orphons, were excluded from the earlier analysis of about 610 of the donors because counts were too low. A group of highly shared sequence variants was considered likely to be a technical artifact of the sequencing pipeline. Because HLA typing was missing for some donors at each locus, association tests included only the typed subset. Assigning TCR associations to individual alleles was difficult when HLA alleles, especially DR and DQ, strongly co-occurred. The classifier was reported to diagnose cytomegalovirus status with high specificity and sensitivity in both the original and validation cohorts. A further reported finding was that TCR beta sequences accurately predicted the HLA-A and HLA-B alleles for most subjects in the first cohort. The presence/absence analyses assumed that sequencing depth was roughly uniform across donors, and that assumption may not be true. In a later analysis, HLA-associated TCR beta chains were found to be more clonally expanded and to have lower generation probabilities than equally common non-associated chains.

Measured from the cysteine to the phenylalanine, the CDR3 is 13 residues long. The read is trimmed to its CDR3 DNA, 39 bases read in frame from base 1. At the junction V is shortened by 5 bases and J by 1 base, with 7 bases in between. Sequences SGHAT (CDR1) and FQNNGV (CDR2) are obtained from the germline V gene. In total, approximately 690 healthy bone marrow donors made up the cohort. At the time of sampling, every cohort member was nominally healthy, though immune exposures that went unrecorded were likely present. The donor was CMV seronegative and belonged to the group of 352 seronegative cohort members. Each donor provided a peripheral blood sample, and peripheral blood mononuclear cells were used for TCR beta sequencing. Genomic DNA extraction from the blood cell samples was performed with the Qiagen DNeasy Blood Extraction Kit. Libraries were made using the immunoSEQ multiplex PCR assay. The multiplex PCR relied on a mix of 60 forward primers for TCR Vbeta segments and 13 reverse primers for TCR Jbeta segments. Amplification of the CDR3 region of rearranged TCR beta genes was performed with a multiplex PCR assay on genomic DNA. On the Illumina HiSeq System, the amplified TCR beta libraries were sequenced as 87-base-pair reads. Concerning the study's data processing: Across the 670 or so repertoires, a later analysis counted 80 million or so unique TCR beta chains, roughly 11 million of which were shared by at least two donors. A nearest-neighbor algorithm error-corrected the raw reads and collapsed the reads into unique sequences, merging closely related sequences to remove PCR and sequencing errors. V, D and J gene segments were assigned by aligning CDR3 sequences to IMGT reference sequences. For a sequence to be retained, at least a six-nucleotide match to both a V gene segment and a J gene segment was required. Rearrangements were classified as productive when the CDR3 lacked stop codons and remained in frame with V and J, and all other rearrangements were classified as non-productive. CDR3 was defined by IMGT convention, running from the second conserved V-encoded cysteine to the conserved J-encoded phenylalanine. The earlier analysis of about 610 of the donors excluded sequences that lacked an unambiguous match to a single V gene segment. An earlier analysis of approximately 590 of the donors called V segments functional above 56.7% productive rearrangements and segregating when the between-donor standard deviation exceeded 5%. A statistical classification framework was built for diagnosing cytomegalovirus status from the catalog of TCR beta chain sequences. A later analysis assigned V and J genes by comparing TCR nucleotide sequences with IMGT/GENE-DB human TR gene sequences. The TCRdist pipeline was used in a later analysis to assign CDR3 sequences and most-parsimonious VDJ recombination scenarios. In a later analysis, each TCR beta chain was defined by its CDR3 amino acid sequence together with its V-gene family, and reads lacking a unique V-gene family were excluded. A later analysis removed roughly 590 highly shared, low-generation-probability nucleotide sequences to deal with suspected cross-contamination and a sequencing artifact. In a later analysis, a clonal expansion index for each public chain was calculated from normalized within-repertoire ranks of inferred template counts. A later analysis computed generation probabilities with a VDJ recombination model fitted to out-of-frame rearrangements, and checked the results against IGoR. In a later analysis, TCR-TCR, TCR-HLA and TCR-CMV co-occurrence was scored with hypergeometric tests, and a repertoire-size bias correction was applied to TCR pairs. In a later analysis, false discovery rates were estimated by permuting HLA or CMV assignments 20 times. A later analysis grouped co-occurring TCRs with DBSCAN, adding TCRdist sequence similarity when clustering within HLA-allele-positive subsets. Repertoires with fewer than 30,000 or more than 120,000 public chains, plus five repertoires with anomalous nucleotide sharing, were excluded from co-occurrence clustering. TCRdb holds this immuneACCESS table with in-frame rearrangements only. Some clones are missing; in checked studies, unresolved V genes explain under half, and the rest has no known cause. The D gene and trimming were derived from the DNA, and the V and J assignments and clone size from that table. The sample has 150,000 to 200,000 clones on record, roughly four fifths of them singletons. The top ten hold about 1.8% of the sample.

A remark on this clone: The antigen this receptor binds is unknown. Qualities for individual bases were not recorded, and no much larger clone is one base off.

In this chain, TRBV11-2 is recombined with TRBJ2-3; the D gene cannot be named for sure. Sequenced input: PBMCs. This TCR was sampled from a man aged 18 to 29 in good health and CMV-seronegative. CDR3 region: CASSPLGTDTQYF. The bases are TGTGCCAGCAGCCCCCTCGGCACAGATACGCAGTATTTT.